Listed here is a single T cell receptor (beta chain). This clone's antigen is unknown. No much larger clone exists at a distance of one base, and base qualities are not known. V and J lose 5 bases and 8 bases, and a span of 9 bases separates them. Including the terminal cysteine and phenylalanine, the CDR3 comprises 11 residues. The retained sequence is limited to the CDR3, 33 bases, with the frame set at the first base. Each collaborating institution followed its own protocols to collect whole blood in K2EDTA tubes. For TCRbeta analysis, collaborators shipped samples as frozen whole blood, isolated PBMCs, or DNA extracted from either of those sample types. TCRbeta CDR3 regions were amplified from genomic DNA using the immunoSEQ Assay, a bias-controlled multiplex PCR. Under the source paper's analysis protocol: Within the assay, amplification of reference gene primers was used to estimate how many nucleated cells each sample contained. To quantify the absolute abundance of each unique TCRbeta CDR3 rearrangement, sequence reads were collapsed and filtered. For each sample, productive Simpson clonality was calculated as the square root of Simpson's diversity index across productive rearrangements. TCRdb mirrors the immuneACCESS table, restricted to in-frame sequences. Some clones are absent from its copies; in checked studies, under half trace to an unresolved V gene, and the reason for the others is unknown. The V and J calls and clone size were taken over from that table, and D and trimming were inferred from the DNA. The table for this sample lists roughly 250,000 clones; approximately 80% of them were counted only once. Clones ranked in the top ten supply around 7.8% of the sample.

These data are taken from a study of blood T cell repertoires in COVID-19 (TCRdb year 2020). General notes on the study: Samples from collaborators originated in the United States, Italy and Spain and spanned both the acute and convalescent phases of COVID-19. The repertoires were released in a freely available public database meant as a resource for research on the immune response to SARS-CoV-2. Samples were obtained from the ongoing ImmuneRACE study (first 160 participants) and from 1,200 or so subjects provided by 6 global collaborators. Where available, HLA class I and class II types were obtained from metadata supplied by the sample provider rather than from assay-based typing. Subjects who had been exposed to COVID-19, were actively infected with it, or had recovered from it provided the deeply sampled blood TCRbeta repertoires that made up the dataset. Nearly every sample came with metadata listing a de-identified subject ID, COVID-19 status, age in years and sex. The prospective study material was composed of cDNA or gDNA derived from T cells, B-cell-depleted T cells, or PBMCs.

Study-level results and caveats: The quantity of clinical and demographic metadata differed by source and by participant and was supplied without curation.

The chain uses TRBV12-3 or TRBV12-4 and TRBJ1-1; a tentative D call is TRBD1 (6 bases match). This clonotype was obtained from a human donor in a cohort sampled during active COVID-19. The specimen sequenced was peripheral blood. The CDR3 corresponds to CASSLGTEAFF. The sequenced DNA is TGTGCCAGCAGTCTCGGGACAGAAGCTTTCTTT.